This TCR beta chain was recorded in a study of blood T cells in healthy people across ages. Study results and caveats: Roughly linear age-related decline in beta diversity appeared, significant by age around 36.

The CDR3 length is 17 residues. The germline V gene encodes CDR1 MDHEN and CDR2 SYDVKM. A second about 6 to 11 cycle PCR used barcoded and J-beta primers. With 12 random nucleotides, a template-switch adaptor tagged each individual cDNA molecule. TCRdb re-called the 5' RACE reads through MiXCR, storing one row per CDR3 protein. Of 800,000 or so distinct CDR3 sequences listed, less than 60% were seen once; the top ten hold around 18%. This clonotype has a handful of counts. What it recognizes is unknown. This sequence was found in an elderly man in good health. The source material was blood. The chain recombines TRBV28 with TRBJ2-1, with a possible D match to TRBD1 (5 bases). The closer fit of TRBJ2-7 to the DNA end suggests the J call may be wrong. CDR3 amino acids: CASSLTQGPNAYNEQYF. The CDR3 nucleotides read TGTGCCAGCAGTTTAACGCAGGGCCCGAACGCTTACAATGAGCAGTACTTC.